The T cell receptor (beta chain) described here comes from a study of identical twins. CDR3 length: 13 amino acids. V lost 6 bases and J 3 bases, leaving 8 bases between the germline ends. In the case of this clonotype: Its target is not known.

Via MiXCR, TCRdb re-called the 5' RACE reads, giving one row per CDR3 protein. Of about 920,000 distinct CDR3 sequences listed, 10% to 15% were seen once; the top ten hold roughly 1.6%. Study-wide findings and caveats: There was more out-of-frame TCR alpha sharing in monozygotic twins than models estimated. Out-of-frame alpha sequences shared by twins showed excess low generation probability. Cord blood beta clonotypes present at high abundance carried fewer insertions; no such pattern appeared in memory repertoires. Researchers caution that invariant MAIT and iNKT cells could partly confound zero-insertion analyses.

This same sample was also taken into another study, of yellow fever vaccine responses in identical twins.

This chain uses TRBV12-3 or TRBV12-4 with TRBJ2-2; D gene uncertain. The sequence was obtained from a young woman in good health. Sequencing was carried out using PBMCs. CDR3 sequence (DNA): TGTGCCAGCAGCCCCCACTACACCGGGGAGCTGTTTTTT. Protein: CASSPHYTGELFF.